A few counts support the clone carrying this T cell receptor (beta chain). The source of the sample is a study of shared clonotypes between healthy human individuals. The method was immunoSEQ multiplex PCR; TCRdb's version includes in-frame clones alone and lacks a portion of them. Of around 1 million clones in the sample, over 75% are singletons; the top ten hold approximately 1.5%. The V gene lost 4 bases and the J gene lost 7 bases, with 17 bases spanning the gap. There are 15 residues in the CDR3. Per the germline V gene, CDR1 is KGHSH and CDR2 is LQKENI. The TCR originated in a man younger than 35 in good health. Sample: memory CD4+ T cells sorted from blood. Subset here: CD45RA-negative fraction. This chain joins TRBV18 and TRBJ2-1, with D perhaps TRBD1 (6 bases). CDR3 loop: CASSRPAGDGNEQFF. CDR3 nucleotides: TGTGCCAGCTCACGGCCGGCAGGGGATGGGAATGAGCAGTTCTTC. The entire variable domain, with the rest obtained from reference TRBV18 and TRBJ2-1, is as follows: NAGVMQNPRHLVRRRGQEARLRCSPMKGHSHVYWYRQLPEEGLKFMVYLQKENIIDESGMPKERFSAEFPKEGPSILRIQQVVRGDSAAYFCASSRPAGDGNEQFFGPGTRLTVL.